Below, 20 T cell receptor beta chains from the same sample are listed, as sequenced in a study of blood T cells in healthy people across ages. With a J-beta primer mix and a sample-barcoded 5' primer, a second PCR ran roughly 6 to 12 cycles. One entry per CDR3 protein, called by TCRdb with MiXCR from the 5' RACE reads. Among approximately 810,000 distinct CDR3 sequences, 30% to 45% were seen once, and the ten largest hold around 13%. Sequencing was carried out using blood. Receptors originate from a man aged 18 to 30 in good health.

This clonotype was seen a single time. The V gene is TRBV7-8, the J gene TRBJ2-3; D might be TRBD1 or TRBD2, each matching 5 bases. The CDR3 spans 14 residues. With 5 bases removed from V and 5 bases from J, the gap between germline ends came to 14 bases. Germline assignment: CDR1 SGHVS and CDR2 FQNEAQ. CDR3 bases: TGTGCCAGCAGCCTAAGGGACGGCGTAGATACGCAGTATTTT. Protein sequence: CASSLRDGVDTQYF.

This clonotype was found many times. This chain joins TRBV4-3 and TRBJ1-2; D not certain. The V gene lost 0 bases and the J gene lost 8 bases, with 16 bases spanning the gap. CDR1 is LGHNA and CDR2 is YSLEER in the germline V gene. The CDR3 sequence is 15 residues long. CDR3 loop: CASSQEQPTHGGYTF. The CDR3 DNA reads as TGCGCCAGCAGCCAAGAACAGCCGACGCATGGGGGCTACACCTTC.

The chain is built from TRBV10-3 and TRBJ2-7; 8 positions match TRBD2. The CDR3 contains 14 residues. Germline trimming cut 4 bases from V and 3 bases from J; bases unmatched to any gene: 5. Germline V lookup: CDR1 ENHRY, CDR2 SYGVKD. The CDR3 bases are TGTGCCATCAGTGTAGGAGCGGGGGTCTACGAGCAGTACTTC. It is translated as CAISVGAGVYEQYF.

The genes are TRBV5-1 and TRBJ2-3; D not certain. CDR1 and CDR2 (germline): SGHRS, YFSETQ. The CDR3 is made up of 13 amino acids. V was pared by 4 bases and J by 4 bases, with 10 bases between. CDR3 coding DNA: TGCGCCAGCAGCGGAGCGACGGCAGATACGCAGTATTTT. Amino acid sequence: CASSGATADTQYF.

This clonotype was recorded a few times. CDR3 nucleotides: TGTGCCAGCAGCCCAACACCGTCCGGCCAGGATGAGCAGTTCTTC. Translated, it gives CASSPTPSGQDEQFF. The rearrangement uses TRBV7-3 and TRBJ2-1; D is undetermined. CDR3 length equals 15 residues. V lost 5 bases and J 8 bases, leaving 19 bases between the germline ends. CDR1 is SGHTA and CDR2 is FQGTGA in the germline V gene.

This chain connects TRBV5-1 to TRBJ2-7; 7 positions agree with TRBD2. Trimming removed 0 bases from V and 5 bases from J; junction bases left unmatched: 5. The CDR3 is 14 amino acids. Germline V gives CDR1 SGHRS, CDR2 YFSETQ. The CDR3 nucleotides read TGCGCCAGCAGCTTGGATCCTGGGACTAACGAGCAGTACTTC. It encodes CASSLDPGTNEQYF.

This clonotype was detected a few times. The rearrangement links TRBV4-1 to TRBJ1-1, with 11 bases matching TRBD1. The CDR3 consists of 15 residues. Germline CDR1 and CDR2: MGHRA and YSYEKL. V gave up 4 bases and J gave up 4 bases; unmatched junction bases: 5. This chain's CDR3 is CASSLKGQGGTEAFF. The DNA for the CDR3 is TGCGCCAGCAGCCTCAAGGGACAGGGGGGCACTGAAGCTTTCTTT.

This clonotype was detected many times. The V call is TRBV14, the J call TRBJ2-5; tentative D call: TRBD1 (7 bases). Looked up from germline, CDR1 is SGHDN and CDR2 is FVKESK. The V end was cut by 4 bases, the J end by 5 bases, with 14 bases between. The CDR3 runs 14 residues. CDR3 residues: CASSPLTGRETQYF. The CDR3, as DNA: TGTGCCAGCAGCCCGCTGACAGGGAGGGAGACCCAGTACTTC.

This clonotype was picked up a small number of times. This chain links TRBV24-1 with TRBJ2-5; D gene unclear. Germline loops: CDR1 KGHDR, CDR2 SFDVKD. The CDR3 loop spans 12 amino acids. V lost 0 bases and J 11 bases, leaving 9 bases between the germline ends. CDR3 sequence (DNA): TGTGCCACCAGTGATTTGGGCAATGAGCAGTACTTC. Translation: CATSDLGNEQYF.

This clonotype was found a few times. This chain joins TRBV10-3 and TRBJ2-4; 8 bases line up with TRBD1. Losses at the gene ends were 4 bases for V and 13 bases for J; bases not matched to a gene: 12. Germline V gene lookup returns CDR1 ENHRY and CDR2 SYGVKD. CDR3 size: 14 residues. The CDR3 sequence is CAISVGQGKSEQYF. CDR3 coding DNA: TGTGCCATCAGTGTCGGACAGGGCAAGTCGGAGCAGTACTTC.

V gene TRBV20-1 combines with J gene TRBJ1-4, with D possibly matching TRBD1 (5 bases). Germline CDR1 DFQATT, CDR2 SNEGSKA (reference sequence). With 1 base removed from V and 3 bases from J, the gap between germline ends came to 18 bases. The CDR3 totals 17 residues. The DNA of the CDR3 is TGCAGTGCTAGAGGAACGGGGCCATCTATATCTAATGAAAAACTGTTTTTT. As protein: CSARGTGPSISNEKLFF.

This clonotype showed up just a few times. The CDR3 nucleotides are TGTGCCATCAGTGAGGCTATTAATAGCAATCAGCCCCAGCATTTT. Its protein is CAISEAINSNQPQHF. The V call is TRBV10-3, the J call TRBJ1-5; D uncertain. V lost 2 bases and J lost 0, with 8 bases in between. Germline lookup yields CDR1 ENHRY and CDR2 SYGVKD. The CDR3 is made up of 15 amino acids.

The V and J genes are TRBV28 and TRBJ1-2; 9 nucleotides agree with TRBD1. The germline gives CDR1 MDHEN, CDR2 SYDVKM. V was pared by 7 bases and J by 6 bases, with 6 bases of the junction left unmatched. The CDR3 totals 13 residues. The CDR3, as DNA: TGTGCCAGCATCTCACAGGGGGCCCATGGCTACACCTTC. Protein sequence: CASISQGAHGYTF.

This clonotype was recorded at least ten times. The chain couples TRBV12-3 or TRBV12-4 to TRBJ2-1, with 13 bases identical to TRBD2. This CDR3 region has 15 residues. Trimming cost V 6 bases and J 3 bases; bases outside gene matches: 2. The CDR3 DNA sequence: TGTGCCAGCAGCCGGACTAGCGGGGGCTACAATGAGCAGTTCTTC. Amino acids: CASSRTSGGYNEQFF.

This clonotype was seen a handful of times. The rearrangement links TRBV15 to TRBJ2-1; D ambiguous. In germline, CDR1 is LNHNV, CDR2 YYDKDF (reference sequence). V lost 0 bases and J lost 6, with 15 bases in between. The CDR3 length is 16 residues. The DNA for the CDR3 is TGTGCCACCAGCAGAGATCTCATGCAGTCAGTCAATGAGCAGTTCTTC. Amino acid sequence: CATSRDLMQSVNEQFF.

V and J are TRBV4-1 and TRBJ2-1; D is ambiguous. The CDR3 loop spans 14 amino acids. The V gene lost 1 base and the J gene lost 7 bases, with 11 bases spanning the gap. Germline V gene data show CDR1 as MGHRA and CDR2 as YSYEKL. The CDR3 DNA follows: TGCGCCAGCAGCCAAGTGGGGTTACGGAATGAGCAGTTCTTC. Residues: CASSQVGLRNEQFF.

The chain recombines TRBV2 with TRBJ1-1; D is uncertain. Trimming took off 8 bases at V and 1 base at J, with 8 bases between the two ends. CDR3 length equals 12 residues. Germline V gene data show CDR1 as SNHLY and CDR2 as FYNNEI. The CDR3 reads CASLQSNTEAFF. In DNA, the CDR3 is TGTGCCAGCTTACAGTCGAACACTGAAGCTTTCTTT.

This chain links TRBV25-1 with TRBJ1-1; 7 nucleotides agree with TRBD1. CDR3 length: 13 residues. CDR1 MGHDK and CDR2 SYGVNS come from the germline V gene. Losses at the gene ends were 6 bases for V and 4 bases for J; bases not matched to a gene: 5. CDR3 protein: CASRPGGGTEAFF. The CDR3 DNA follows: TGTGCCAGCAGGCCAGGGGGAGGCACTGAAGCTTTCTTT.

In its sample, this clonotype was seen a few times. For the CDR3, the DNA is TGTGCCAGCAGCTTAAATCTAGCCCGGACAAATACGCAGTATTTT. It yields the protein CASSLNLARTNTQYF. V usage is TRBV11-2 and J usage is TRBJ2-3; either TRBD1 or TRBD2 may fit D (5 bases each). The germline V gene encodes CDR1 SGHAT and CDR2 FQNNGV. The CDR3 consists of 15 residues. The V end lost 2 bases, the J end lost 7 bases, and 16 bases lay between the germline ends.

The chain joins TRBV3-1 to TRBJ1-3, with a weak D call TRBD1 (5 bases). CDR3 length: 15 amino acids. Trimming left V 4 bases short and J 2 bases short, with 12 bases between. Germline V gene sequence: CDR1 LGHDT, CDR2 YNNKEL (reference sequence). Written as DNA, the CDR3 is TGTGCCAGCAGCCCGACCCGGGGCGCTGGAAACACCATATATTTT. This gives the protein CASSPTRGAGNTIYF.